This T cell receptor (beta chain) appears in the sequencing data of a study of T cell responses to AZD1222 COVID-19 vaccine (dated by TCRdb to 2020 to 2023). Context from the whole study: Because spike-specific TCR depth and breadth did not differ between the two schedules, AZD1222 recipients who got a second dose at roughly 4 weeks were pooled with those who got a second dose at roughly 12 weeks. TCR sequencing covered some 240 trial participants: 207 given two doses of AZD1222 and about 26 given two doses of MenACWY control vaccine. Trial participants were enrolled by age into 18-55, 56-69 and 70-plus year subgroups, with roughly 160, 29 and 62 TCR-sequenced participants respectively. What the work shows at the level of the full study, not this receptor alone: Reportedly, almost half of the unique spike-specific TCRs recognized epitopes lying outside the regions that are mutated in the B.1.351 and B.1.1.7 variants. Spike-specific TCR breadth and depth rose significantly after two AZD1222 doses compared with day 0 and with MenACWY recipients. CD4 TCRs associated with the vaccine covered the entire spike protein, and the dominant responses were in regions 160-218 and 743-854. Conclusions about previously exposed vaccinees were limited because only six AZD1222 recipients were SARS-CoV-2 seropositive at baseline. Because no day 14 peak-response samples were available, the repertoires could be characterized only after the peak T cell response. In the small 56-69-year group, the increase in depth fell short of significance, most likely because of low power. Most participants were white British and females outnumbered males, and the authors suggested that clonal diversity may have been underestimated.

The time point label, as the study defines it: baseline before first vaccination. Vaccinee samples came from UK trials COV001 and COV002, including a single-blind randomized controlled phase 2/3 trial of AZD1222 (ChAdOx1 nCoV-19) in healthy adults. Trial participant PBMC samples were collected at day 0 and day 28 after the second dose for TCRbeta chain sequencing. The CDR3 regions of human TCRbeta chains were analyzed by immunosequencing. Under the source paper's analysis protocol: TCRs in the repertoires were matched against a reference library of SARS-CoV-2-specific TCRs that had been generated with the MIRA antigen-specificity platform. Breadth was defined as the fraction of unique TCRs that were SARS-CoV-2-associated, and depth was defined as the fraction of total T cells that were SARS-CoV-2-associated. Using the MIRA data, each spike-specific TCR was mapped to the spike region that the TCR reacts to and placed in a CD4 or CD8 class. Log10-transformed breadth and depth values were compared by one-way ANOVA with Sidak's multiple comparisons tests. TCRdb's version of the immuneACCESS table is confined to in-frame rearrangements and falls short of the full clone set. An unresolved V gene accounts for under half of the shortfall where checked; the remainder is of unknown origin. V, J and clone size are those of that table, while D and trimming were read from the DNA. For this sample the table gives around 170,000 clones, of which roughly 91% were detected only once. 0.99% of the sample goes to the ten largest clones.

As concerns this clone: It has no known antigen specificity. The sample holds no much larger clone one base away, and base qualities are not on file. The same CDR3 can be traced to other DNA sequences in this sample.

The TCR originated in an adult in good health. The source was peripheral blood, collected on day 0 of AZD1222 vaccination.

The CDR3 protein is CASSLGGSGEQYF. The nucleotide sequence reads TGTGCCAGCAGCCTCGGGGGGAGCGGGGAGCAGTACTTC. The V gene is TRBV7-9 and the J gene is TRBJ2-7; 7 bases in the junction line up with TRBD2. Trimmed from V: 5 bases; trimmed from J: 7 bases; junction bases lacking a gene match: 8. The germline V gene (reference sequence) yields SEHNR for CDR1 and FQNEAQ for CDR2. The CDR3 covers 13 residues, taking in both the cysteine and the phenylalanine. Kept here is only the CDR3 DNA, which spans 39 bases and is read in frame from base 1.